A selection of T cell receptor beta chains follows, all from one sample in a study of siplizumab effects on memory and regulatory T cells. Measured with immunoSEQ multiplex PCR; TCRdb has only the in-frame clones, and not every one. Among 57,000 or so clones listed, around three quarters were seen once. Specimen: memory CD4+ T cells sorted from blood. The source of these receptors is a human donor in good health. Each CDR3 is given with its conserved first and last residue. A D gene is named only where the DNA matches it firmly. Size is stated for part of the rows, as once, few or many counts, or as a class when the clone is expanded.

cdr3_length: 14; v_call: TRBV19; clone_size: -; j_call: TRBJ1-5; d_call: -; cdr3_aa: CASRGPGLNQPQHF; cdr3_nt: TGTGCCAGTAGAGGCCCAGGGCTAAATCAGCCCCAGCATTTT
cdr3_length: 16; v_call: TRBV11-2; clone_size: -; j_call: TRBJ2-7; d_call: -; cdr3_aa: CASSLVYGTASYEQYF; cdr3_nt: TGTGCCAGCAGCTTAGTTTATGGGACGGCCTCCTACGAGCAGTACTTC
cdr3_length: 16; v_call: TRBV10-3; clone_size: -; j_call: TRBJ1-6; d_call: -; cdr3_aa: CAISAASGQGNSPLHF; cdr3_nt: TGTGCCATCAGTGCCGCATCCGGGCAGGGTAATTCACCCCTCCACTTT
cdr3_length: 14; v_call: TRBV14; clone_size: -; j_call: TRBJ1-1; d_call: -; cdr3_aa: CASSQLRENTEAFF; cdr3_nt: TGTGCCAGCAGCCAACTCCGGGAGAACACTGAAGCTTTCTTT
cdr3_length: 13; v_call: TRBV2; clone_size: few; j_call: TRBJ1-3; d_call: -; cdr3_aa: CASGGFLRNTIYF; cdr3_nt: TGTGCCAGCGGGGGGTTTTTGAGAAACACCATATATTTT
cdr3_length: 11; v_call: TRBV20-1; clone_size: -; j_call: TRBJ2-1; d_call: -; cdr3_aa: CSARSYNEQFF; cdr3_nt: TGCAGTGCTAGATCGTACAATGAGCAGTTCTTC
cdr3_length: 14; v_call: TRBV28; clone_size: once; j_call: TRBJ1-2; d_call: -; cdr3_aa: CASLGTGENYGYTF; cdr3_nt: TGTGCCAGCCTGGGGACGGGGGAGAACTATGGCTACACCTTC
cdr3_length: 16; v_call: TRBV28; clone_size: once; j_call: TRBJ2-7; d_call: -; cdr3_aa: CASSSPTKSTQREQYF; cdr3_nt: TGTGCCAGCAGTTCCCCAACCAAGAGTACGCAGAGAGAGCAGTACTTC
cdr3_length: 13; v_call: TRBV10-3; clone_size: few; j_call: TRBJ1-5; d_call: -; cdr3_aa: CAISESENQPQHF; cdr3_nt: TGTGCCATCAGTGAGTCGGAGAATCAGCCCCAGCATTTT
cdr3_length: 13; v_call: TRBV6-6; clone_size: -; j_call: TRBJ2-3; d_call: TRBD2; cdr3_aa: CASRAGGYGTQYF; cdr3_nt: TGTGCCAGCAGAGCGGGGGGCTATGGTACGCAGTATTTT
cdr3_length: 14; v_call: TRBV5-5; clone_size: once; j_call: TRBJ2-5; d_call: -; cdr3_aa: CASAGRVWEETQYF; cdr3_nt: TGTGCCAGCGCTGGTCGGGTTTGGGAGGAGACCCAGTACTTC
cdr3_length: 14; v_call: TRBV18; clone_size: -; j_call: TRBJ1-5; d_call: -; cdr3_aa: CASSPTSPNQPQHF; cdr3_nt: TGTGCCAGCTCACCAACTTCCCCCAATCAGCCCCAGCATTTT
cdr3_length: 15; v_call: TRBV5-4; clone_size: -; j_call: TRBJ2-1; d_call: TRBD2; cdr3_aa: CASSLGIAGAGEQFF; cdr3_nt: TGTGCCAGCAGCTTGGGGATAGCGGGGGCGGGTGAGCAGTTCTTC
cdr3_length: 13; v_call: TRBV6-5; clone_size: -; j_call: TRBJ1-1; d_call: -; cdr3_aa: CASSFGRNTEAFF; cdr3_nt: TGTGCCAGCAGTTTTGGACGGAACACTGAAGCTTTCTTT
cdr3_length: 19; v_call: TRBV2; clone_size: -; j_call: TRBJ1-2; d_call: -; cdr3_aa: CASRRRQGLSLSLHYGYTF; cdr3_nt: TGTGCCAGCAGGCGGAGGCAGGGTCTAAGTCTCTCTCTCCACTATGGCTACACCTTC
cdr3_length: 15; v_call: TRBV7-2; clone_size: -; j_call: TRBJ1-2; d_call: -; cdr3_aa: CASSLEGTANYGYTF; cdr3_nt: TGTGCCAGCAGCTTAGAAGGGACCGCGAACTATGGCTACACCTTC
cdr3_length: 11; v_call: TRBV20-1; clone_size: -; j_call: TRBJ2-7; d_call: TRBD2; cdr3_aa: CSAGEGYEQYF; cdr3_nt: TGCAGTGCTGGGGAGGGTTACGAGCAGTACTTC
cdr3_length: 12; v_call: TRBV29-1; clone_size: -; j_call: TRBJ2-1; d_call: -; cdr3_aa: CSAVDTGNEQFF; cdr3_nt: TGCAGCGCAGTTGATACGGGTAATGAGCAGTTCTTC
cdr3_length: 15; v_call: TRBV5-1; clone_size: -; j_call: TRBJ1-2; d_call: -; cdr3_aa: CASSPYRSGIDGYTF; cdr3_nt: TGCGCCAGCAGCCCTTACCGGTCGGGGATCGACGGCTACACCTTC
cdr3_length: 11; v_call: TRBV25-1; clone_size: -; j_call: TRBJ2-2; d_call: -; cdr3_aa: CASSEAGELFF; cdr3_nt: TGTGCCAGCAGTGAGGCCGGGGAGCTGTTTTTT
cdr3_length: 13; v_call: TRBV7-2; clone_size: -; j_call: TRBJ1-1; d_call: -; cdr3_aa: CASSWGVTTEAFF; cdr3_nt: TGTGCCAGCAGTTGGGGTGTCACCACTGAAGCTTTCTTT
cdr3_length: 14; v_call: TRBV5-4; clone_size: -; j_call: TRBJ2-5; d_call: TRBD2; cdr3_aa: CASSPGLAEKTQYF; cdr3_nt: TGTGCCAGCAGCCCGGGACTAGCGGAAAAGACCCAGTACTTC
cdr3_length: 17; v_call: TRBV4-3; clone_size: -; j_call: TRBJ1-6; d_call: -; cdr3_aa: CASSQDTGTSYNSPLHF; cdr3_nt: TGCGCCAGCAGCCAAGATACAGGGACCTCCTATAATTCACCCCTCCACTTT
cdr3_length: 21; v_call: TRBV7-3; clone_size: -; j_call: TRBJ2-3; d_call: -; cdr3_aa: CASSLKVGIGGEAYGTDTQYF; cdr3_nt: TGTGCCAGCAGCTTAAAAGTGGGGATAGGGGGAGAGGCATACGGGACAGATACGCAGTATTTT
cdr3_length: 14; v_call: TRBV2; clone_size: few; j_call: TRBJ1-5; d_call: -; cdr3_aa: CASKGQNSNQPQHF; cdr3_nt: TGTGCCAGCAAAGGACAGAATAGCAATCAGCCCCAGCATTTT
cdr3_length: 14; v_call: TRBV7-9; clone_size: -; j_call: TRBJ2-5; d_call: -; cdr3_aa: CASSARTIEETQYF; cdr3_nt: TGTGCCAGCAGCGCTCGGACGATAGAAGAGACCCAGTACTTC
cdr3_length: 15; v_call: TRBV19; clone_size: -; j_call: TRBJ1-2; d_call: TRBD1; cdr3_aa: CASTLWQGASYGYTF; cdr3_nt: TGTGCCAGTACCCTGTGGCAGGGGGCGTCCTATGGCTACACCTTC
cdr3_length: 12; v_call: TRBV2; clone_size: few; j_call: TRBJ1-1; d_call: -; cdr3_aa: CASKAAGMEAFF; cdr3_nt: TGTGCCAGCAAGGCGGCAGGGATGGAAGCTTTCTTT
cdr3_length: 13; v_call: TRBV4-2; clone_size: -; j_call: TRBJ1-2; d_call: -; cdr3_aa: CASSIGGDYGYTF; cdr3_nt: TGTGCCAGCAGTATTGGGGGGGACTATGGCTACACCTTC
cdr3_length: 16; v_call: TRBV5-1; clone_size: -; j_call: TRBJ2-1; d_call: -; cdr3_aa: CASKVGGQEYYNEQFF; cdr3_nt: TGCGCCAGCAAGGTGGGAGGACAGGAGTACTACAATGAGCAGTTCTTC
cdr3_length: 14; v_call: TRBV28; clone_size: -; j_call: TRBJ2-2; d_call: -; cdr3_aa: CASSLRQVVGELFF; cdr3_nt: TGTGCCAGCAGTCTCCGACAGGTAGTCGGGGAGCTGTTTTTT